This T cell receptor (beta chain) was recovered during a study of blood T cell repertoires in COVID-19. The wider study: The United States, Italy and Spain provided the acute and convalescent COVID-19 samples. The cDNA or gDNA used as material had been derived from T cells, B-cell-depleted T cells, or PBMCs.

The CDR3 is 11 amino acids. Between the trimmed V and J ends, which lost 4 bases and 9 bases, there was a span of 10 bases. Germline V gene lookup returns CDR1 DFQATT and CDR2 SNEGSKA (reference sequence). In the source study's methods: Amplification with reference gene primers provided the estimates of nucleated cell counts. Profiled with immunoSEQ multiplex PCR; TCRdb holds only in-frame clones, not every one. V and J calls and clone size are copied from that table; D and trimming were computed from the DNA. Here the sample spans some 200,000 clones, roughly four fifths being singletons. Sequenced input: peripheral blood. The sequence came from a woman aged 60 to 75 with acute or convalescent COVID-19. This chain links TRBV20-1 with TRBJ2-1; D might be TRBD2 (6 bases). The CDR3 DNA reads TGCAGTGCTAAAAAGGGAGGTGAGCAGTTCTTC. The encoded protein is CSAKKGGEQFF.